This T cell receptor beta chain appears in the sequencing data of a study of liver allograft versus peripheral blood T cells. Study at large: Peripheral blood of the recipients supplied T cell receptor repertoires that were compared with those in transplanted livers.

This clonotype is medium-sized in the sample. Germline V gives CDR1 MNHEY, CDR2 SMNVEV (reference sequence). The germline V and J ends were trimmed by 4 bases and 0 bases, with 7 bases remaining between them. The CDR3 has 14 residues. From the reads, TCRdb called clonotypes with MiXCR, one entry per CDR3 protein. The sample has roughly 7,500 distinct CDR3 sequences, about 18% seen once. The clonotype comes from a human patient who had a liver transplant. Some T cells may be the graft donor's. This rearrangement joins TRBV27 to TRBJ1-5; D is unclear. CDR3 loop: CASSSHNSNQPQHF. In nucleotides, the CDR3 is TGTGCCAGCAGTTCTCACAATAGCAATCAGCCCCAGCATTTT.